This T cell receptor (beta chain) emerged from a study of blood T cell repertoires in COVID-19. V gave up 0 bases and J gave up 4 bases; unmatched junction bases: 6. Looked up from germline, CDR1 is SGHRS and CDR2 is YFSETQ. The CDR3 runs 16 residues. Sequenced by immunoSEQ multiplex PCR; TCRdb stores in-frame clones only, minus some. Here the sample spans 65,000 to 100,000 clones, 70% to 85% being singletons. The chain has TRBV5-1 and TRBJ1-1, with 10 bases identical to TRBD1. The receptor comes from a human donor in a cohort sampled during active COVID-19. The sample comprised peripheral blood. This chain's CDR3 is CASSLGVGTGATEAFF. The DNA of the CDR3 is TGCGCCAGCAGCTTGGGGGTCGGGACAGGGGCCACTGAAGCTTTCTTT.